These 24 T cell receptor beta chains were all obtained from the same sample, sequenced in a study of T cells in Graves' hyperthyroidism and ophthalmopathy. Amplification yielded TCR beta CDR3 regions, with RNA transcripts as the source. When the TCR CDR3 underwent first-round RT-PCR, the HTBI primer set was used. TCRdb fed the multiplex PCR reads into MiXCR, producing one record per CDR3 protein. The sample holds approximately 600,000 distinct CDR3 sequences, about 14% seen once. The sequenced sample consisted of blood. All receptors come from a woman aged 40 to 50 with Graves' ophthalmopathy.

The chain joins TRBV2 to TRBJ1-5; possible D gene TRBD1, 5 bases. CDR1 and CDR2 from the germline V gene are SNHLY and FYNNEI. The CDR3 is 13 amino acids. V lost 7 bases to trimming and J lost 1 base, with 8 bases between them. CDR3 sequence (DNA): TGTGCCAGCATGGGGCAGAGCAATCAGCCCCAGCATTTT. This gives the protein CASMGQSNQPQHF.

Only a few counts were recorded for this clonotype. The chain links TRBV13 to TRBJ2-3, with D possibly matching TRBD2 (5 bases). Germline assignment: CDR1 PRHDT and CDR2 FYEKMQ (reference sequence). V was pared by 0 bases and J by 1 base, with 8 bases between. The CDR3 sequence is 15 residues long. The CDR3 nucleotides read TGTGCCAGCAGCTTAGGCGCGGAGGGCACAGATACGCAGTATTTT. As protein: CASSLGAEGTDTQYF.

V usage is TRBV7-9 and J usage is TRBJ1-6; D unresolved. The germline V and J ends were trimmed by 5 bases and 5 bases, with 16 bases remaining between them. CDR3 size: 16 residues. Germline V lookup: CDR1 SEHNR, CDR2 FQNEAQ (reference sequence). The CDR3 bases are TGTGCCAGCAGCCCTCTAAATGATGGAGATAATTCACCCCTCCACTTT. It specifies CASSPLNDGDNSPLHF.

This clonotype showed up many times. The chain combines TRBV7-2 with TRBJ1-1; D uncertain. V shed 0 bases and J shed 5 bases, with 4 bases lying between them. This CDR3 spans 12 amino acids. CDR1 and CDR2 from the germline V gene are SGHTA and FQGNSA. This chain's CDR3 is CASSLAKTEAFF. The CDR3 bases are TGTGCCAGCAGCTTAGCGAAAACTGAAGCTTTCTTT.

The chain combines TRBV10-3 with TRBJ1-6, with D tentatively TRBD1 (5 bases). The germline V and J ends were trimmed by 8 bases and 8 bases, with 10 bases remaining between them. The CDR3 is made up of 12 amino acids. Germline V lookup: CDR1 ENHRY, CDR2 SYGVKD. CDR3 bases: TGTGCCATCTCGGGGACGGATTCACCCCTCCACTTT. Translated, it gives CAISGTDSPLHF.

This clonotype was found many times. The rearrangement uses TRBV6-1 and TRBJ2-7; possibly TRBD2 for D (6 bases). The length of the CDR3 is 14 residues. V was pared by 4 bases and J by 1 base, with 11 bases between. Germline-derived CDR1 and CDR2 are MNHNS and SASEGT. Here the CDR3 reads CASSGGTLSYEQYF. The CDR3 DNA follows: TGTGCCAGCAGTGGCGGGACCCTTTCCTACGAGCAGTACTTC.

This clonotype has at least ten counts. The chain has TRBV7-8 and TRBJ2-7; D may match TRBD1 or TRBD2 (5 bases each). Deletions cut 4 bases from V and 1 base from J, with 14 bases between. Per germline, CDR1 SGHVS and CDR2 FQNEAQ. CDR3 length: 15 amino acids. The CDR3 nucleotides read TGTGCCAGCAGCTCGGGATGGGGACCATCCTACGAGCAGTACTTC. It yields the protein CASSSGWGPSYEQYF. Looking up the rest from reference TRBV7-8 and TRBJ2-7 gives the full variable domain: GAGVSQSPRYKVAKRGQDVALRCDPISGHVSLFWYQQALGQGPEFLTYFQNEAQLDKSGLPSDRFFAERPEGSVSTLKIQRTQQEDSAVYLCASSSGWGPSYEQYFGPGTRLTVT.

In this sample, this clonotype turned up many times. The chain links TRBV29-1 to TRBJ2-4; D is perhaps TRBD1 (6 bases). Trimming stripped 5 bases from V and 2 bases from J, with 13 bases between. The CDR3 extends over 14 amino acids. Looked up from germline, CDR1 is SQVTM and CDR2 is ANQGSEA. The DNA for the CDR3 is TGCAGCGTTCCACACAGGGAAACCAAAAACATTCAGTACTTC. Protein: CSVPHRETKNIQYF.

A word on this clonotype: This may come from a read error, since a much larger clone is one base off. The J gene is TRBJ1-1, the V gene TRBV20-1; no clear D gene. The CDR3 is 14 amino acids. Germline CDR1 DFQATT, CDR2 SNEGSKA (reference sequence). V lost 6 bases to trimming and J lost 1 base, with 15 bases between them. The CDR3 region is CSASLPPRNTEAFF. CDR3 sequence (DNA): TGCAGTGCGTCCCTTCCCCCCAGGAACACTGAAGCTTTCTTT.

Ten or more counts support this clonotype. The V call is TRBV7-6, the J call TRBJ2-6; maybe TRBD2 (6 bases). The V gene lost 1 base and the J gene lost 2 bases, with 12 bases spanning the gap. The V gene's germline CDR1 is SGHVS and CDR2 FNYEAQ. This CDR3 is 17 amino acids long. The chain's CDR3 is CASSLVGGAPGANVLTF. CDR3 nucleotide sequence: TGTGCCAGCAGCTTAGTGGGCGGGGCCCCTGGGGCCAACGTCCTGACTTTC.

V usage is TRBV2 and J usage is TRBJ2-5; D ambiguous. The CDR3 is 14 residues long. Germline CDR1 SNHLY, CDR2 FYNNEI. Trimming took off 5 bases at V and 1 base at J, with 11 bases between the two ends. CDR3 DNA: TGTGCCAGCAGTTTATCTCAGTTCCAAGAGACCCAGTACTTC. It codes for CASSLSQFQETQYF.

This clonotype appeared many times. This chain links TRBV7-3 with TRBJ2-2; possible D gene TRBD1, 6 bases. The germline gives CDR1 SGHTA, CDR2 FQGTGA. V dropped 1 base and J dropped 5 bases, with 8 bases sitting between them. The CDR3 has 14 residues. The CDR3 protein is CASSLNTGTGELFF. Here the CDR3 DNA reads TGTGCCAGCAGCTTAAATACAGGGACCGGGGAGCTGTTTTTT.

This clonotype was recorded many times. The V gene is TRBV20-1, the J gene TRBJ2-7; 7 bases match TRBD1. Germline-derived CDR1 and CDR2 are DFQATT and SNEGSKA (reference sequence). V lost 6 bases, J lost 2 bases, and 13 bases stayed unmatched. The CDR3 has 15 amino acids. The CDR3 here is CSARSDRVGTYEQYF. The CDR3 DNA is TGCAGTGCACGCTCCGACAGGGTAGGGACCTACGAGCAGTACTTC.

CDR3: CASSSEGHSGNTIYF. The CDR3 DNA follows: TGTGCCAGCAGTTCCGAGGGACACTCTGGAAACACCATATATTTT. The chain combines TRBV5-5 with TRBJ1-3; D perhaps matches TRBD1 (6 bases). This CDR3 has 15 amino acids. V was trimmed by 5 bases and J by 0 bases, leaving 12 bases between them. Germline V gives CDR1 SGHKS, CDR2 YYEKEE (reference sequence).

This clonotype was counted between two and nine times. A read error may produce the germline difference seen at one junction end. The chain uses TRBV7-2 and TRBJ1-3, with 7 positions matching TRBD1. The CDR3 totals 14 residues. Germline V lookup: CDR1 SGHTA, CDR2 FQGNSA. Written as DNA, the CDR3 is TGTGCCAGCAGCCGCCGGGACAGAGGAACCACCATATATTTT. Translation: CASSRRDRGTTIYF.

Many counts were recorded for this clonotype. This chain uses TRBV9 with TRBJ2-1; TRBD2 aligns across 14 bases. Germline lookup yields CDR1 SGDLS and CDR2 YYNGEE. The CDR3 covers 20 residues. With V trimmed by 0 bases and J by 3 bases, 11 bases remained unmatched. This chain's CDR3 is CASSVGGLAGGQPDYNEQFF. For the CDR3, the DNA is TGTGCCAGCAGCGTAGGCGGACTAGCGGGAGGTCAGCCCGACTACAATGAGCAGTTCTTC.

This clonotype came up many times. The CDR3 DNA reads TGTGCCAGCAGTGAACTTGGGAGGGTTCATCAGCCCCAGCATTTT. Residues: CASSELGRVHQPQHF. The chain employs TRBV2 and TRBJ1-5; no firm D call. The germline V gene has CDR1 SNHLY and CDR2 FYNNEI. CDR3 length equals 15 residues. Trimming left V 2 bases short and J 5 bases short, with 13 bases between.

The rearrangement joins TRBV6-1 to TRBJ2-7, with 9 bases identical to TRBD2. CDR3 length equals 17 residues. V was pared by 2 bases and J by 3 bases, with 11 bases of the junction left unmatched. Germline values: CDR1 MNHNS, CDR2 SASEGT. DNA of the CDR3: TGTGCCAGCAGTGAAAGGCCTAGCGGGAATCTTTACTACGAGCAGTACTTC. It specifies CASSERPSGNLYYEQYF.

The chain combines TRBV5-1 with TRBJ1-5, with unresolved D. CDR1 is SGHRS, CDR2 YFSETQ, per germline. With 2 bases removed from V and 6 bases from J, the gap between germline ends came to 9 bases. The CDR3 spans 13 residues. The CDR3: CASSLDPGQPQHF. The CDR3 DNA is TGCGCCAGCAGCTTAGATCCGGGTCAGCCCCAGCATTTT.

In its sample, this clonotype was seen many times. The CDR3 sequence is CAWRAGNIQYF. In DNA, the CDR3 is TGTGCCTGGAGGGCGGGAAACATTCAGTACTTC. The genes are TRBV30 and TRBJ2-4, with D possibly TRBD2 on 5 matching bases. CDR1 GTSNPN and CDR2 SVGIG come from the germline V gene (reference sequence). V lost 3 bases and J 6 bases, leaving 6 bases between the germline ends. This CDR3 has 11 amino acids.

There are many counts of this clonotype. For the CDR3, the DNA is TGTGCCAGCAGTTTCCAGACATCGTACCAAGAGACCCAGTACTTC. This translates into CASSFQTSYQETQYF. This chain joins TRBV6-5 and TRBJ2-5; D unclear. Germline loops: CDR1 MNHEY, CDR2 SVGAGI. The V end lost 4 bases, the J end lost 0 bases, and 12 bases lay between the germline ends. The CDR3 covers 15 residues.

V usage is TRBV6-2 or TRBV6-3 and J usage is TRBJ1-1; TRBD1 matches 8 bases. Germline values: CDR1 MNHEY, CDR2 SVGEGT. The V and J ends lost 1 base and 1 base, in that order; junction bases with no gene match: 11. The CDR3 totals 18 residues. The CDR3 DNA sequence: TGTGCCAGCAGTTACTTGGGTTTCGGACAGGGCCGGAACACTGAAGCTTTCTTT. Translated: CASSYLGFGQGRNTEAFF.

In its sample, this clonotype was seen many times. The chain has TRBV12-3 or TRBV12-4 and TRBJ1-5, with a tentative D call TRBD1 (5 bases). The CDR3 length is 14 residues. Trimming cost V 6 bases and J 4 bases, with 13 bases left between them. CDR3 in amino acids: CASRWGRGNQPQHF. The CDR3 DNA is TGTGCCAGCAGATGGGGACGAGGGAATCAGCCCCAGCATTTT.

V is TRBV18 and J is TRBJ2-2, with unresolved D. Germline CDR1 reads KGHSH; CDR2 reads LQKENI. This CDR3 is 14 amino acids long. V was cut by 8 bases and J by 5 bases, with 15 bases left in between. The CDR3 sequence: CASLRAALTGELFF. CDR3 DNA: TGTGCCAGCCTAAGGGCGGCCTTGACCGGGGAGCTGTTTTTT.